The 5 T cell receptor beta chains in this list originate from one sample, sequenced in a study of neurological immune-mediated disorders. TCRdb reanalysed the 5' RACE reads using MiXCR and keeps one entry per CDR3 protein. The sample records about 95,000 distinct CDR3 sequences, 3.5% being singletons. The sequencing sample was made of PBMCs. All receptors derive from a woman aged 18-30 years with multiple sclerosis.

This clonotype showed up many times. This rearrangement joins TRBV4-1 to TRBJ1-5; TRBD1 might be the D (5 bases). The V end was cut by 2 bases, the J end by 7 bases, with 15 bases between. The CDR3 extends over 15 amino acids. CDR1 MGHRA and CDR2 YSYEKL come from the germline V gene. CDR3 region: CASSQIRDPEQPQHF. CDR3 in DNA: TGCGCCAGCAGCCAAATCCGGGACCCAGAGCAGCCCCAGCATTTT.

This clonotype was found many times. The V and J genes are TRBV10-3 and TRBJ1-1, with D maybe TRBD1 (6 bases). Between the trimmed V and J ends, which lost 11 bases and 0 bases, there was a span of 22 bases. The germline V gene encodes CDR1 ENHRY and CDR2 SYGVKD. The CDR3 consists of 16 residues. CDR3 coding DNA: TGTGCCGCACGAGAAGTACCGGGACAAATGAACACTGAAGCTTTCTTT. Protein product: CAAREVPGQMNTEAFF.

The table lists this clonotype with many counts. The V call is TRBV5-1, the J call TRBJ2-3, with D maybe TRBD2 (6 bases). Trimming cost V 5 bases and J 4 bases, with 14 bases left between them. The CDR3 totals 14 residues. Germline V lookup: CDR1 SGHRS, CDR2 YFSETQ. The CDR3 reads CASRYFRESDTQYF. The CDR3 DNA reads TGCGCCAGCAGATACTTCCGGGAGTCAGATACGCAGTATTTT.

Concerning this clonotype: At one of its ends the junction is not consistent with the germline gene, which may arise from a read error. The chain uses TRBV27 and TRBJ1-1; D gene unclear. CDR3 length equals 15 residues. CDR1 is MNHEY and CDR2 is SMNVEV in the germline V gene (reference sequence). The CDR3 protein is CASGLHSRGNTEAFF. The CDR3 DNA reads TGTGCCAGCGGTTTACACAGCCGAGGGAACACTGAAGCTTTCTTT.

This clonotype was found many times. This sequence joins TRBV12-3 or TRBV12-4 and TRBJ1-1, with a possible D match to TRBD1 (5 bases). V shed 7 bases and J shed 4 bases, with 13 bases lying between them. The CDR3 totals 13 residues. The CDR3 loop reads CASNTGRGTEAFF. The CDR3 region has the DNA TGTGCCAGCAATACAGGTAGGGGCACTGAAGCTTTCTTT.